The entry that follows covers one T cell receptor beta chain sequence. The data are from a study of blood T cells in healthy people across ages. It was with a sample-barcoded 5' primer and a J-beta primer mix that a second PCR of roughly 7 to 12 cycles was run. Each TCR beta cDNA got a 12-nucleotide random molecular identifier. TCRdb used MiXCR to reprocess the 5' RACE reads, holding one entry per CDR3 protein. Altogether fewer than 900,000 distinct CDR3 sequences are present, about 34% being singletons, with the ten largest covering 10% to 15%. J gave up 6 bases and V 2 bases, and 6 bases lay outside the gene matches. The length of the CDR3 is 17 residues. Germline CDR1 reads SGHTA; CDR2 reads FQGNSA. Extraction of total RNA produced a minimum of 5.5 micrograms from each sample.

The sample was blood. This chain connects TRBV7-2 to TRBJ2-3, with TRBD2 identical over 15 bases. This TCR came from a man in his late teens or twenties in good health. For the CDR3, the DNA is TGTGCCAGCAGCTTACGGGGACTAGCGGGGGGCCAGGATACGCAGTATTTT. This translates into CASSLRGLAGGQDTQYF.